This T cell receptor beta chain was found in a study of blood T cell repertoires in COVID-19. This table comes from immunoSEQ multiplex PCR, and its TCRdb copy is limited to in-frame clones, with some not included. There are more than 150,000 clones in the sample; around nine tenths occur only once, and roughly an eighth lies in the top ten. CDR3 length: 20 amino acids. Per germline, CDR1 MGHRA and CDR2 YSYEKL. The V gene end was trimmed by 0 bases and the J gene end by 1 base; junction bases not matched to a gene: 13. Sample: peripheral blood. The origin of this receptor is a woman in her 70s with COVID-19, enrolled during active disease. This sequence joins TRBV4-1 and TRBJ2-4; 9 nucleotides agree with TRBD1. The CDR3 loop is CASSQEYYRDRVFAKNIQYF. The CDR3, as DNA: TGCGCCAGCAGCCAAGAATACTACCGGGACAGGGTTTTTGCCAAAAACATTCAGTACTTC.